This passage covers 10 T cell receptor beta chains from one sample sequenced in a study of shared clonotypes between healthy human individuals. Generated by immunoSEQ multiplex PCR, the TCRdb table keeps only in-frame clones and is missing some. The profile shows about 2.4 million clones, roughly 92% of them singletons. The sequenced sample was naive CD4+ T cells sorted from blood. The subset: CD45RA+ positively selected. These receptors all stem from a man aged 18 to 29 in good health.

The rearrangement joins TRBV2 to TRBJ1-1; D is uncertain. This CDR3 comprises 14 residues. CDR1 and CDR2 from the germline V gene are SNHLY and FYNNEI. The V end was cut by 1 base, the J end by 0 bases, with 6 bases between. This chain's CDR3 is CASSEGHVNTEAFF. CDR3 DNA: TGTGCCAGCAGTGAAGGACACGTGAACACTGAAGCTTTCTTT.

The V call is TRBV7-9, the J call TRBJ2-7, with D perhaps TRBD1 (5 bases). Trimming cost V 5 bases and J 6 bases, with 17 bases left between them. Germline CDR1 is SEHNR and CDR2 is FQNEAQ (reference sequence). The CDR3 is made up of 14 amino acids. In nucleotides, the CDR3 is TGTGCCAGCAGCCCAGGACAAGAGAAGCCCGAGCAGTACTTC. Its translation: CASSPGQEKPEQYF.

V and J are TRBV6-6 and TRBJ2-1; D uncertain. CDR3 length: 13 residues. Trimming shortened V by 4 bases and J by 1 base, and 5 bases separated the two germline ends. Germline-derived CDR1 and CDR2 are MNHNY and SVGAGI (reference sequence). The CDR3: CASSSLSYNEQFF. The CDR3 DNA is TGTGCCAGCAGTTCCCTGTCCTACAATGAGCAGTTCTTC.

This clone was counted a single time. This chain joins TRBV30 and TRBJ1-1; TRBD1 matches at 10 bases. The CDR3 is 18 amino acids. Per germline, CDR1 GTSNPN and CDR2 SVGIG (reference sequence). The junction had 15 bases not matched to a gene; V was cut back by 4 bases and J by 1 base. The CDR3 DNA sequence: TGTGCCTGGATTGGAGTTACAGGGACAGGGGAGAAGAACACTGAAGCTTTCTTT. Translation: CAWIGVTGTGEKNTEAFF.

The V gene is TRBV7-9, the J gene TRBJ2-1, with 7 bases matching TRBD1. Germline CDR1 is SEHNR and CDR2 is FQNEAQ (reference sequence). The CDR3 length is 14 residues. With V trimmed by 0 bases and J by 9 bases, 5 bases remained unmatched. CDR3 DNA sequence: TGTGCCAGCAGCTTAGCGCAGACAGGGAGTGAGCAGTTCTTC. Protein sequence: CASSLAQTGSEQFF.

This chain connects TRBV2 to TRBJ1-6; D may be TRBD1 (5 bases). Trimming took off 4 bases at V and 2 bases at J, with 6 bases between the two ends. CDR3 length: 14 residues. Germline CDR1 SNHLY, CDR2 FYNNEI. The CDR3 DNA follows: TGTGCCAGCAGTGGACAGCCCTATAATTCACCCCTCCACTTT. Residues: CASSGQPYNSPLHF.

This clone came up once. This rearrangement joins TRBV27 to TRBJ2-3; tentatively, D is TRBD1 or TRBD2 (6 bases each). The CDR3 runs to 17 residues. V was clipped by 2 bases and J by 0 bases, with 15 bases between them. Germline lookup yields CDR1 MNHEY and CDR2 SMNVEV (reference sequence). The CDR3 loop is CASSLGGGSASTDTQYF. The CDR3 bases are TGTGCCAGCAGTTTAGGAGGGGGATCCGCTAGCACAGATACGCAGTATTTT.

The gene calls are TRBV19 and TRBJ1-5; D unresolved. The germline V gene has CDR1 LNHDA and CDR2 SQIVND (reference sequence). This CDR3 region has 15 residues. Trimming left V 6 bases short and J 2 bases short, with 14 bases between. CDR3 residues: CASRGWNRGNQPQHF. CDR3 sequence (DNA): TGTGCCAGTAGAGGGTGGAATAGAGGCAATCAGCCCCAGCATTTT. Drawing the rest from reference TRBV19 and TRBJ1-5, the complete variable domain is DGGITQSPKYLFRKEGQNVTLSCEQNLNHDAMYWYRQDPGQGLRLIYYSQIVNDFQKGDIAEGYSVSREKKESFPLTVTSAQKNPTAFYLCASRGWNRGNQPQHFGDGTRLSIL.

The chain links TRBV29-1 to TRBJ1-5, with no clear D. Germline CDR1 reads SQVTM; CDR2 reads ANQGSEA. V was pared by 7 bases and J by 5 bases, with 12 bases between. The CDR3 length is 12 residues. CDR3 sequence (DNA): TGCAGCGCTACCGACGGATATCAGCCCCAGCATTTT. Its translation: CSATDGYQPQHF.

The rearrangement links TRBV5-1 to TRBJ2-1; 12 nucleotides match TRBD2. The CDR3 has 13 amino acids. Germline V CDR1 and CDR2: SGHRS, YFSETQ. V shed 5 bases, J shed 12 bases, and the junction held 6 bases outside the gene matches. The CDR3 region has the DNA TGCGCCAGCAGGACTAGCGGGAGTGAGGTGCAGTTCTTC. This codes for CASRTSGSEVQFF. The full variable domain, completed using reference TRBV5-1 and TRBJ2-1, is KAGVTQTPRYLIKTRGQQVTLSCSPISGHRSVSWYQQTPGQGLQFLFEYFSETQRNKGNFPGRFSGRQFSNSRSEMNVSTLELGDSALYLCASRTSGSEVQFFGPGTRLTVL.